This T cell receptor (beta chain) emerged from a study of T cells in Graves' hyperthyroidism and ophthalmopathy. The germline gives CDR1 MDHEN, CDR2 SYDVKM. V lost 6 bases to trimming and J lost 5 bases, with 8 bases between them. CDR3 size: 11 residues. TCR beta CDR3 regions were amplified from RNA transcripts. The primer set for the first-round RT-PCR of the TCR CDR3 was HTBI. TCRdb analysed the multiplex PCR reads with MiXCR anew, one entry per CDR3 protein. This table has about 420,000 distinct CDR3 sequences, 12% to 15% appearing once. The sample holds many counts of this clonotype. Material for sequencing was blood. The sequence was obtained from a woman between 18 and 29 years old with Graves' hyperthyroidism. The rearrangement uses TRBV28 and TRBJ2-7; D is perhaps TRBD2 (6 bases). The CDR3 nucleotides read TGTGCCAGCAGATCTAGCGACGAGCAGTACTTC. This gives the protein CASRSSDEQYF.